A single sample gave rise to the 7 T cell receptor beta chains below, sequenced in a study of blood T cell repertoires in COVID-19. Here immunoSEQ multiplex PCR was the method, and the copy in TCRdb shows in-frame clones only, minus some. In the table there are over 120,000 clones, under 90% of which are singletons. Sequencing was performed on peripheral blood. The receptor source for this set is a human donor in a cohort sampled during active COVID-19.

The rearrangement uses TRBV10-3 and TRBJ2-1; TRBD2 aligns across 12 bases. The CDR3 runs 16 residues. With 4 bases clipped from V and 10 bases from J, the junction kept 11 bases outside the gene matches. Germline V gives CDR1 ENHRY, CDR2 SYGVKD. The CDR3, as DNA: TGTGCCATCAGTGTCCCACTAGCGGGGGGTTCAGGGGAGCAGTTCTTC. Translation: CAISVPLAGGSGEQFF.

The chain carries TRBV7-9 and TRBJ1-2; D is perhaps TRBD1 (6 bases). The CDR3 covers 13 residues. The germline gives CDR1 SEHNR, CDR2 FQNEAQ (reference sequence). Trimming stripped 2 bases from V and 6 bases from J, with 10 bases between. In nucleotides, the CDR3 is TGTGCCAGCAGCTTAAGGGGGGGTGATGGCTACACCTTC. Its translation: CASSLRGGDGYTF.

The rearrangement links TRBV24-1 to TRBJ1-5; D is possibly TRBD1 (6 bases). Germline CDR1 reads KGHDR; CDR2 reads SFDVKD. The CDR3 consists of 17 residues. Trimming cost V 2 bases and J 6 bases, with 19 bases left between them. CDR3 residues: CATSDSREGGGIQPQHF. As DNA, the CDR3 is TGTGCCACCAGTGATTCTCGGGAGGGGGGGGGAATTCAGCCCCAGCATTTT.

This clone was counted only a few times. The chain recombines TRBV12-3 or TRBV12-4 with TRBJ1-1; the D is unclear. The V end was cut by 4 bases, the J end by 7 bases, with 7 bases between. The CDR3 is 11 residues long. CDR3 amino acids: CASSSGIEAFF. CDR3 nucleotide sequence: TGTGCCAGCAGTTCCGGGATTGAAGCTTTCTTT.

This clone was observed a single time. The chain uses TRBV6-5 and TRBJ2-2; D is unclear. Germline assignment: CDR1 MNHEY and CDR2 SVGAGI. V lost 5 bases and J lost 0, with 4 bases in between. The length of the CDR3 is 13 residues. The CDR3 nucleotides are TGTGCCAGCAGTACTGCGAACACCGGGGAGCTGTTTTTT. Its protein is CASSTANTGELFF.

The rearrangement joins TRBV7-2 to TRBJ2-7; tentative D call: TRBD1 (6 bases). Germline assignment: CDR1 SGHTA and CDR2 FQGNSA. V shed 7 bases and J shed 2 bases, with 15 bases lying between them. The CDR3 is made up of 14 amino acids. The CDR3 region has the DNA TGTGCCAGCACCCGTCTCAGGGGAGCCTACGAGCAGTACTTC. This translates into CASTRLRGAYEQYF.

The chain combines TRBV9 with TRBJ2-2; 8 positions match TRBD2. V lost 4 bases, J lost 4 bases, and 9 bases stayed unmatched. Germline V CDR1 and CDR2: SGDLS, YYNGEE. The CDR3 length is 16 residues. The CDR3 region is CASSRMSGSPTGELFF. The CDR3 DNA reads as TGTGCCAGCAGCAGGATGAGCGGGAGCCCCACCGGGGAGCTGTTTTTT.